This TCR beta chain derives from a study of identical twins. Details on this clonotype: Its antigen is not identified.

Study results and caveats: When twins shared out-of-frame alpha sequences, those sequences had excess low generation probability.

Germline values: CDR1 SEHNR, CDR2 FQNEAQ (reference sequence). Trimming took off 5 bases at V and 7 bases at J, with 9 bases between the two ends. The CDR3 runs to 12 residues. A universal primer site was added by template switching, and unique molecular identifiers were carried by the cDNA. MiXCR was run by TCRdb on the 5' RACE reads, yielding one entry per CDR3 protein. The repertoire holds under 900,000 distinct CDR3 sequences, with 15% to 20% as singletons. These data were likewise used in another study, on T cells expressing NK-cell markers. This second study says: These clonotypes also led the CD3+CD56-NKG2C+ fraction in several donors.

The chain couples TRBV7-9 to TRBJ2-1; D unclear. The origin of this receptor is a woman between 18 and 29 years old in good health. Sequenced: PBMCs. CDR3 sequence (DNA): TGTGCCAGCAGCCCCGAGCGAAATGAGCAGTTCTTC. Translated: CASSPERNEQFF.